This is a list of T cell receptor beta chains from one sample in a study of OX40 agonist ivuxolimab in advanced cancers. Sequenced by immunoSEQ multiplex PCR; TCRdb stores in-frame clones only, minus some. The table records 15,000 to 25,000 clones, under 85% of them present only once. Sequenced material: CD4+ or CD8+ T cells sorted from blood, taken in a trial of the OX40 agonist ivuxolimab. Every receptor here comes from an adult with an advanced solid tumor such as melanoma, head and neck, liver or kidney cancer. Both conserved end residues are part of each CDR3. A D gene is named only where the DNA matches it firmly. Clone sizes are given selectively: once, few, many, or a class where the clone is expanded.

clone_size d_call j_call v_call cdr3_aa cdr3_nt
- - TRBJ1-4 TRBV25-1 CASSDLGADEKLFF TGTGCCAGCAGTGACTTAGGGGCGGATGAAAAACTGTTTTTT
- - TRBJ1-4 TRBV6-5 CASSYSHGANEKLFF TGTGCCAGCAGTTACTCCCATGGGGCTAATGAAAAACTGTTTTTT
- - TRBJ1-4 TRBV9 CASSVSGRNEKLFF TGTGCCAGCAGCGTATCGGGACGGAATGAAAAACTGTTTTTT
- TRBD2 TRBJ2-2 TRBV7-9 CASSLNLAVTGELFF TGTGCCAGCAGCTTAAATCTAGCGGTCACCGGGGAGCTGTTTTTT
- TRBD1 TRBJ1-4 TRBV29-1 CSVEDAGTGSEKLFF TGCAGCGTTGAAGACGCCGGGACAGGGAGTGAAAAACTGTTTTTT
- TRBD1 TRBJ2-7 TRBV27 CASTIGGGSYEQYF TGTGCCAGCACCATAGGGGGCGGCTCCTACGAGCAGTACTTC
- TRBD1 TRBJ1-5 TRBV7-9 CASAGGFVQPQHF TGTGCCAGCGCAGGGGGCTTCGTTCAGCCCCAGCATTTT
- - TRBJ1-3 TRBV2 CASSEEPRDPGNTIYF TGTGCCAGCAGTGAAGAACCGAGGGACCCTGGAAACACCATATATTTT
- TRBD2 TRBJ2-1 TRBV30 CAWSVPGTSFINEQFF TGTGCCTGGAGTGTACCGGGGACTAGCTTTATCAATGAGCAGTTCTTC
- - TRBJ1-2 TRBV9 CASSDGTANYGYTF TGTGCCAGCAGCGATGGGACGGCCAACTATGGCTACACCTTC
- - TRBJ1-6 TRBV21-1 CASSKEGGMSIVSNSPLHF TGTGCCAGCAGCAAAGAAGGGGGGATGAGTATTGTTTCTAATTCACCCCTCCACTTT
- - TRBJ2-2 TRBV13 CASRYTGELFF TGTGCCAGCAGGTACACCGGGGAGCTGTTTTTT
- - TRBJ1-4 TRBV5-4 CASSLQHTTNEKLFF TGTGCCAGCAGCTTACAACATACAACTAATGAAAAACTGTTTTTT
- TRBD1 TRBJ1-6 TRBV5-1 CASSTTGGDYPNSPLHF TGCGCCAGCAGCACTACAGGGGGCGATTACCCCAATTCACCCCTCCACTTT
- TRBD2 TRBJ2-7 TRBV27 CASSSDVGLAAYEQYF TGTGCCAGCAGTTCTGATGTGGGACTAGCGGCCTACGAGCAGTACTTC
- - TRBJ2-1 TRBV11-2 CASSPRQTNEQFF TGTGCCAGCAGCCCCCGACAGACCAATGAGCAGTTCTTC
- TRBD2 TRBJ2-3 TRBV9 CASSAGTSELDTQYF TGTGCCAGCAGCGCCGGGACTAGCGAGCTAGATACGCAGTATTTT
few - TRBJ2-7 TRBV14 CASSQRARAYEQYF TGTGCCAGCAGCCAACGGGCGCGCGCCTACGAGCAGTACTTC
- TRBD1 TRBJ2-7 TRBV4-2 CASSQESGTAYEQYF TGTGCCAGCAGCCAAGAGTCTGGGACAGCCTACGAGCAGTACTTC
few TRBD2 TRBJ2-3 TRBV27 CASSLGLAGVTDTQYF TGTGCCAGCAGCCTCGGACTAGCGGGGGTCACAGATACGCAGTATTTT
- - TRBJ2-7 TRBV7-6 CASRIASGSAYEQYF TGTGCCAGCAGGATAGCGTCAGGTTCTGCCTACGAGCAGTACTTC
- - TRBJ1-5 TRBV4-1 CASSQERGNQPQHF TGCGCCAGCAGCCAAGAGAGAGGCAATCAGCCCCAGCATTTT
once - TRBJ2-7 TRBV4-1 CASSQEPVRASYEQYF TGCGCCAGCAGCCAAGAACCCGTCAGGGCAAGCTACGAGCAGTACTTC
once - TRBJ1-5 TRBV27 CASSLGIGNQPQHF TGTGCCAGCAGTTTAGGGATAGGCAATCAGCCCCAGCATTTT
- - TRBJ2-7 TRBV7-9 CASSLARVGQGGHEQYF TGTGCCAGCAGCTTAGCGCGGGTCGGGCAGGGGGGACACGAGCAGTACTTC
- - TRBJ2-2 TRBV4-1 CASNLDGAGELFF TGCGCCAGCAACCTGGATGGCGCCGGGGAGCTGTTTTTT
once - TRBJ1-1 TRBV11-2 CASSPVGHNTEAFF TGTGCCAGCAGCCCAGTGGGACATAACACTGAAGCTTTCTTT
- - TRBJ2-7 TRBV27 CASTSGGRFDEQYF TGTGCCAGCACAAGCGGTGGCAGGTTTGACGAGCAGTACTTC
- TRBD1 TRBJ2-7 TRBV5-1 CASSLTGAHEQYF TGCGCCAGCAGCTTGACAGGGGCCCACGAGCAGTACTTC
- TRBD1 TRBJ1-5 TRBV19 CASIAGTGIQPQHF TGTGCCAGTATCGCCGGGACAGGGATCCAGCCCCAGCATTTT
- TRBD1 TRBJ1-2 TRBV11-1 CALEGAYFYGYTF TGTGCCCTCGAGGGGGCTTACTTCTATGGCTACACCTTC
- - TRBJ2-3 TRBV9 CASSVGQGVVTDTQYF TGTGCCAGCAGCGTAGGGCAGGGTGTCGTCACAGATACGCAGTATTTT
- - TRBJ2-3 TRBV30 CAWSSGDTQYF TGTGCCTGGAGTAGTGGAGATACGCAGTATTTT
once - TRBJ1-2 TRBV27 CASSFGGGVHGYTF TGTGCCAGCAGTTTTGGAGGGGGTGTTCATGGCTACACCTTC
- - TRBJ2-2 TRBV9 CASHRNTGELFF TGTGCCAGCCACCGGAACACCGGGGAGCTGTTTTTT
few - TRBJ1-1 TRBV5-4 CASSVVPRGGNTEAFF TGTGCCAGCAGTGTTGTCCCGAGGGGTGGTAACACTGAAGCTTTCTTT
- - TRBJ2-1 TRBV10-3 CAIFLTLRGVAYNEQFF TGTGCCATCTTTTTAACCTTGCGGGGAGTCGCTTACAATGAGCAGTTCTTC
- TRBD1 TRBJ1-2 TRBV6-5 CASRMYDRGYYGYTF TGTGCCAGCAGAATGTATGACAGGGGTTACTATGGCTACACCTTC
- - TRBJ2-1 TRBV27 CASSFGGLVNEQFF TGTGCCAGCAGTTTCGGGGGGCTAGTAAATGAGCAGTTCTTC
- - TRBJ2-7 TRBV27 CASSPLIGGYEQYF TGTGCCAGCAGCCCACTAATAGGGGGCTACGAGCAGTACTTC